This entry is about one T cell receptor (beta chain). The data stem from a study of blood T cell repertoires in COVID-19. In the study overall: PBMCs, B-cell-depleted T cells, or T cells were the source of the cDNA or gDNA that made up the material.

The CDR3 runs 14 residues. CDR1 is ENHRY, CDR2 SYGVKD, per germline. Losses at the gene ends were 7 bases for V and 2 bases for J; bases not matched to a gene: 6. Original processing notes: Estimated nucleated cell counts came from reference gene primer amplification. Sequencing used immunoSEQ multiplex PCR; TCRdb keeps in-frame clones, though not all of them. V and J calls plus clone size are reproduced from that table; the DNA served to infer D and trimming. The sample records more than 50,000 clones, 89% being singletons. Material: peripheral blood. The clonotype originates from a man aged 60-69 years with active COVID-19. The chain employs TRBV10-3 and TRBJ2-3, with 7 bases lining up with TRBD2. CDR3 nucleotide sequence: TGTGCCATCAAACGAGGACTAGACACAGATACGCAGTATTTT. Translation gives CAIKRGLDTDTQYF.